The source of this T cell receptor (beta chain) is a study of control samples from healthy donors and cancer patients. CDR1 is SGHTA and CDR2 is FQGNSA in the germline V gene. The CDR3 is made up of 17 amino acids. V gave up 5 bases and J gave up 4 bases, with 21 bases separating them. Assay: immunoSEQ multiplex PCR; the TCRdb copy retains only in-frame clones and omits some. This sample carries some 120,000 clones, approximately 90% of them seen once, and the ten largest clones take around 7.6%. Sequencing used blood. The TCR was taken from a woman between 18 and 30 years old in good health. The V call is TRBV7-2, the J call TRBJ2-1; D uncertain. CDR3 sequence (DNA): TGTGCCAGCAGCCTCGGTTCCCAGCTTTTGGTTTACAATGAGCAGTTCTTC. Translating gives CASSLGSQLLVYNEQFF. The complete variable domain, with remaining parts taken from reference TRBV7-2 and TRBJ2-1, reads GAGVSQSPSNKVTEKGKDVELRCDPISGHTALYWYRQSLGQGLEFLIYFQGNSAPDKSGLPSDRFSAERTGGSVSTLTIQRTQQEDSAVYLCASSLGSQLLVYNEQFFGPGTRLTVL.